This TCR beta chain was identified in a study of blood T cell repertoires in COVID-19. Study-level background: Both acute and convalescent COVID-19 samples were obtained from the United States, Italy and Spain. In each case, the material was cDNA or gDNA derived from T cells, B-cell-depleted T cells, or PBMCs.

This clone came up once. Germline CDR1 MDHEN, CDR2 SYDVKM. V was trimmed by 5 bases and J by 0 bases, leaving 14 bases between them. The CDR3 has 16 residues. In the original workflow: Estimates of nucleated cell counts were drawn from the amplification of reference gene primers. Repertoires were generated with immunoSEQ multiplex PCR, while TCRdb's copy carries only in-frame clones and drops some. That table is the source of V, J and clone size, and D and trimming were worked out from the DNA. The sample includes over 300,000 clones, around 89% of them seen just once. The chain joins TRBV28 to TRBJ1-5; TRBD1 might be the D (5 bases). What was sequenced was peripheral blood. This clonotype originated in a man between 18 and 29 years old with active or convalescent COVID-19. The CDR3 region has the DNA TGTGCCAGCAGTCTCCCTAGGGGATATAGCAATCAGCCCCAGCATTTT. This encodes CASSLPRGYSNQPQHF. Variable domain in full (rest from reference TRBV28 and TRBJ1-5): DVKVTQSSRYLVKRTGEKVFLECVQDMDHENMFWYRQDPGLGLRLIYFSYDVKMKEKGDIPEGYSVSREKKERFSLILESASTNQTSMYLCASSLPRGYSNQPQHFGDGTRLSIL.